This TCR beta chain was profiled in a study of T cells after yellow fever vaccination. Study information: Any fraction with a low cell number was prepared using SMART-Seq v4 Ultra Low Input.

This CDR3 is 21 amino acids long. Trimming removed 5 bases from V and 5 bases from J; junction bases left unmatched: 26. Germline assignment: CDR1 DFQATT and CDR2 SNEGSKA (reference sequence). Template switching by 5'RACE produced TCR cDNA, adding a universal primer site and UMIs. Using its own MiXCR run on the 5' RACE reads, TCRdb lists one record per CDR3 protein. The sample shows some 320,000 distinct CDR3 sequences, around 4.4% of them seen only once. This sequence was found in a man between 18 and 29 years old who received the YFV17D yellow fever vaccine. This rearrangement joins TRBV20-1 to TRBJ2-5, with 13 bases that match TRBD2. Sample: PBMCs, taken 15 days after the yellow fever booster vaccination. CDR3 in DNA: TGCAGTGCTGCCCCCTATAGTTCCCCCACCAAACTAGCGGGGGGGTCGGAGACCCAGTACTTC. Translated: CSAAPYSSPTKLAGGSETQYF.